The 28 T cell receptor beta chains given below trace back to one sample, sequenced in a study of response to subunit inactivated influenza vaccine. Via MiXCR, TCRdb re-called the RT-PCR reads, giving one row per CDR3 protein. Of roughly 620,000 distinct CDR3 sequences in the sample, over 9% are singletons; the top ten hold 8% to 13%. These sequences were also reported in another study, on T cells expressing NK-cell markers. As that report states: Beta-chain TCR cDNA was generated via 5'RACE template switching with UMIs.

Sequenced here: PBMCs from blood, sampled on the day of vaccination. Every receptor here comes from a man aged 50 to 59 who received an inactivated influenza vaccine.

This clonotype was found a few times. This chain connects TRBV5-1 to TRBJ2-2; 12 positions match TRBD2. Germline V gene lookup returns CDR1 SGHRS and CDR2 YFSETQ. This CDR3 spans 15 amino acids. The junction had 3 bases not matched to a gene; V was cut back by 4 bases and J by 5 bases. The CDR3 loop reads CASSPTSGGTGELFF. The CDR3 DNA reads as TGCGCCAGCAGCCCCACTAGCGGGGGGACCGGGGAGCTGTTTTTT.

A few counts support this clonotype. V and J are TRBV5-1 and TRBJ2-1; tentative D call: TRBD1 (5 bases). CDR1 is SGHRS, CDR2 YFSETQ, per germline. CDR3 length: 16 residues. Trimming removed 0 bases from V and 2 bases from J, with 12 bases in between. The CDR3 bases are TGCGCCAGCAGCTTGGGGGGCCCGGCTGCCTACAATGAGCAGTTCTTC. Its protein product is CASSLGGPAAYNEQFF.

This clonotype came up a few times. This chain connects TRBV6-1 to TRBJ2-3; 7 bases fit TRBD2. The CDR3 length is 14 residues. V was pared by 8 bases and J by 5 bases, with 10 bases of the junction left unmatched. The germline CDR1 and CDR2 sequences are MNHNS and SASEGT. The CDR3: CASHRAGEGDTQYF. CDR3 bases: TGTGCCAGCCATAGGGCGGGAGAAGGAGATACGCAGTATTTT.

Only a few counts were recorded for this clonotype. This chain uses TRBV7-9 with TRBJ1-4; D uncertain. Germline values: CDR1 SEHNR, CDR2 FQNEAQ (reference sequence). This CDR3 is built from 13 residues. V was trimmed by 5 bases and J by 6 bases, leaving 10 bases between them. CDR3 loop: CASSPLEYEKLFF. The CDR3, as DNA: TGTGCCAGCAGCCCCCTCGAGTATGAAAAACTGTTTTTT.

This clonotype came up many times. The chain recombines TRBV12-3 or TRBV12-4 with TRBJ2-1, with 16 bases lining up with TRBD2. J was trimmed by 6 bases and V by 3 bases; bases with no gene match: 17. This CDR3 has 21 residues. CDR3 sequence (DNA): TGTGCCAGCAGTTTTAGGGGACTAGCGGGAGGGCTTCAAGGTTCTAGCAATGAGCAGTTCTTC. Protein sequence: CASSFRGLAGGLQGSSNEQFF.

This clonotype occurred many times. The rearrangement uses TRBV28 and TRBJ1-2; D not certain. The V gene's germline CDR1 is MDHEN and CDR2 SYDVKM. V was clipped by 5 bases and J by 2 bases, with 9 bases between them. CDR3 length: 13 amino acids. CDR3 sequence: CASSRTGNYGYTF. In nucleotides, the CDR3 is TGTGCCAGCAGTCGGACGGGGAACTATGGCTACACCTTC.

This clonotype occurred many times. The CDR3 DNA reads TGTGCCAGCAGCTTAGATGGTAGCGGGCCGTACAATGAGCAGTTCTTC. Protein product: CASSLDGSGPYNEQFF. The rearrangement links TRBV7-2 to TRBJ2-1, with TRBD2 matching 7 bases. The length of the CDR3 is 16 residues. Germline assignment: CDR1 SGHTA and CDR2 FQGNSA. V shed 1 base and J 4 bases; nucleotides not matched to a gene: 7.

The chain couples TRBV7-2 to TRBJ2-7; no firm D call. CDR1 is SGHTA and CDR2 is FQGNSA in the germline V gene. The CDR3 is 15 residues long. Trimming removed 4 bases from V and 0 bases from J, with 13 bases in between. CDR3 region: CASSSEAISSYEQYF. Written as DNA, the CDR3 is TGTGCCAGCAGCTCCGAGGCCATTAGCTCCTACGAGCAGTACTTC.

V and J are TRBV20-1 and TRBJ1-2; maybe TRBD1 (5 bases). This CDR3 spans 15 amino acids. V was pared by 0 bases and J by 4 bases, with 15 bases between. CDR1 is DFQATT, CDR2 SNEGSKA, per germline (reference sequence). DNA for the CDR3: TGCAGTGCTAGAGATCAGGGCCCATCGATCTATGGCTACACCTTC. Translation gives CSARDQGPSIYGYTF.

This sequence joins TRBV4-2 and TRBJ2-7; a possible D gene is TRBD1 (6 bases). Looked up from germline, CDR1 is LGHNA and CDR2 is YNFKEQ. This CDR3 region has 16 residues. Trimming shortened V by 1 base and J by 0 bases, and 13 bases separated the two germline ends. CDR3 coding DNA: TGTGCCAGCAGCCAAGCAGGGGCCGTTAGCTCCTACGAGCAGTACTTC. Amino acids: CASSQAGAVSSYEQYF.

This chain connects TRBV20-1 to TRBJ2-4; a weak D match, TRBD2 (6 bases). V gave up 5 bases and J gave up 8 bases, with 13 bases separating them. The length of the CDR3 is 12 residues. The germline CDR1 and CDR2 sequences are DFQATT and SNEGSKA (reference sequence). Here the CDR3 reads CSADWQRDIQYF. The CDR3 DNA is TGCAGTGCTGACTGGCAGCGGGACATTCAGTACTTC.

Worth noting for this clonotype: The junction departs from germline at one end; a sequencing error may be responsible. The rearrangement joins TRBV7-2 to TRBJ2-1; 13 bases align to TRBD2. The CDR3 is 15 amino acids. The germline gives CDR1 SGHTA, CDR2 FQGNSA. Here the CDR3 reads CASSRTSGGAYDQFF. The CDR3 DNA is TGTGCCAGCAGCCGCACTAGCGGGGGGGCCTATGACCAGTTCTTC.

J is TRBJ2-7 and V is TRBV4-3, with 7 bases lining up with TRBD2. Germline trimming cut 0 bases from V and 2 bases from J; bases unmatched to any gene: 7. CDR3 length: 16 amino acids. The germline V gene has CDR1 LGHNA and CDR2 YSLEER. CDR3 region: CASSQESGTQPYEQYF. In DNA, the CDR3 is TGCGCCAGCAGCCAAGAAAGCGGGACCCAACCCTACGAGCAGTACTTC.

This clonotype was observed a handful of times. The rearrangement links TRBV14 to TRBJ2-1; 16 positions agree with TRBD2. From germline, CDR1 is SGHDN and CDR2 FVKESK. V shed 6 bases, J shed 8 bases, and the junction held 4 bases outside the gene matches. The CDR3 spans 15 residues. CDR3 sequence reads: CASRGTSGRAHEQFF. DNA of the CDR3: TGTGCCAGCAGGGGGACTAGCGGGAGGGCCCATGAGCAGTTCTTC.

This clonotype was counted at least ten times. This CDR3 reads CASGYDRGGRTQYF. The CDR3 DNA sequence: TGTGCCAGCGGATATGACAGGGGCGGTCGGACCCAGTACTTC. V usage is TRBV28 and J usage is TRBJ2-5; TRBD1 matches 8 bases. Germline loops: CDR1 MDHEN, CDR2 SYDVKM. Trimming took 8 bases from V and 7 from J; bases not matched to a gene: 12. The CDR3 consists of 14 residues. Using reference TRBV28 and TRBJ2-5 for the parts outside the CDR3, the full variable domain is DVKVTQSSRYLVKRTGEKVFLECVQDMDHENMFWYRQDPGLGLRLIYFSYDVKMKEKGDIPEGYSVSREKKERFSLILESASTNQTSMYLCASGYDRGGRTQYFGPGTRLLVL.

The chain is built from TRBV12-3 or TRBV12-4 and TRBJ2-3; 7 bases line up with TRBD2. The CDR3 totals 13 residues. Trimming removed 6 bases from V and 7 bases from J; junction bases left unmatched: 7. CDR3 nucleotide sequence: TGTGCCAGCAGCCTAAATAGCGGGTATACGCAGTATTTT. Translated: CASSLNSGYTQYF.

This clonotype occurred many times. The genes are TRBV7-8 and TRBJ2-3; D not resolved. CDR1 and CDR2 from the germline V gene are SGHVS and FQNEAQ. V was clipped by 3 bases and J by 0 bases, with 16 bases between them. The CDR3 loop spans 17 amino acids. The CDR3 protein is CASSLPKVVVSTDTQYF. The CDR3 DNA sequence: TGTGCCAGCAGCTTGCCCAAAGTAGTTGTGAGCACAGATACGCAGTATTTT.

The CDR3 protein is CATSDMNRDQETQYF. CDR3 sequence (DNA): TGTGCCACCAGTGATATGAACAGGGACCAAGAGACCCAGTACTTC. The J gene is TRBJ2-5, the V gene TRBV24-1; maybe TRBD1 (6 bases). The V and J ends lost 3 bases and 0 bases respectively, with 10 bases between them. The germline gives CDR1 KGHDR, CDR2 SFDVKD. The length of the CDR3 is 15 residues.

As regards this clonotype: Germline and junction disagree at one end, which may indicate a read error. This sequence joins TRBV12-3 or TRBV12-4 and TRBJ1-1, with D maybe TRBD1 (6 bases). This CDR3 is 13 amino acids long. CDR3 sequence: CASIRTVPTEALF. CDR3 sequence (DNA): TGTGCCAGCATCCGGACAGTTCCCACTGAAGCTCTCTTT.

V and J are TRBV6-1 and TRBJ2-2, with a tentative D call TRBD2 (6 bases). Germline values: CDR1 MNHNS, CDR2 SASEGT. The V end was cut by 6 bases, the J end by 4 bases, with 18 bases between. CDR3 length equals 16 residues. CDR3 coding DNA: TGTGCCAGCAGCCCCCCGCGGGGCCGGAGCACCGGGGAGCTGTTTTTT. It translates to CASSPPRGRSTGELFF.

This chain links TRBV4-3 with TRBJ2-1, with 12 bases aligning to TRBD2. Looked up from germline, CDR1 is LGHNA and CDR2 is YSLEER. V lost 4 bases to trimming and J lost 8 bases; unmatched junction nucleotides: 6. The CDR3 totals 15 residues. The CDR3 nucleotides are TGCGCCAGCAGCCGGGGACTAGCGGGCCTCGATGAGCAGTTCTTC. This gives the protein CASSRGLAGLDEQFF.

This rearrangement joins TRBV3-1 to TRBJ2-5; D is uncertain. This CDR3 comprises 15 residues. Per germline, CDR1 LGHDT and CDR2 YNNKEL (reference sequence). V was clipped by 5 bases and J by 3 bases, with 16 bases between them. Here the CDR3 reads CASSKSQGTKETQYF. The DNA for the CDR3 is TGTGCCAGCAGCAAAAGCCAAGGCACGAAAGAGACCCAGTACTTC.

This clonotype occurred many times. The V and J genes are TRBV4-1 and TRBJ2-1, with 7 nucleotides matching TRBD2. This CDR3 is built from 14 residues. With V trimmed by 3 bases and J by 6 bases, 5 bases remained unmatched. In germline, CDR1 is MGHRA, CDR2 YSYEKL. The CDR3 DNA reads as TGCGCCAGCAGCCATTCTTGGGGGGGCAATGAGCAGTTCTTC. Translating gives CASSHSWGGNEQFF.

The chain couples TRBV28 to TRBJ2-5; 11 bases map to TRBD2. Trimming at V came to 3 bases and at J to 2 bases, leaving 8 bases not matched to a gene. This CDR3 spans 17 amino acids. CDR1 and CDR2 from the germline V gene are MDHEN and SYDVKM. CDR3 DNA sequence: TGTGCCAGCAGTTTTTTTGGACTAGCGGGCATACAAGAGACCCAGTACTTC. Its translation is CASSFFGLAGIQETQYF.

A remark on this clonotype: The junction departs from the called germline gene at one end, perhaps through a read error. V is TRBV29-1 and J is TRBJ2-7; D call uncertain. The CDR3 runs 11 residues. Per germline, CDR1 SQVTM and CDR2 ANQGSEA. CDR3 in DNA: TGCAGCGTATCACAGAACTACGAGCAGGACTTC. Encoded protein: CSVSQNYEQDF.

This clonotype was seen many times. V is TRBV20-1 and J is TRBJ2-1; 8 bases fit TRBD2. The J segment lost 4 bases and the V segment lost 3 bases, leaving 5 bases of the junction unmatched. The CDR3 length is 14 residues. Germline V gives CDR1 DFQATT, CDR2 SNEGSKA (reference sequence). CDR3 protein: CSASRSGVYNEQFF. In nucleotides, the CDR3 is TGCAGTGCTAGTCGTAGCGGGGTTTACAATGAGCAGTTCTTC.

This clonotype has a handful of counts. The genes are TRBV20-1 and TRBJ1-1; 9 positions match TRBD1. V gave up 5 bases and J gave up 1 base; unmatched junction bases: 5. Germline CDR1 and CDR2: DFQATT and SNEGSKA (reference sequence). The CDR3 contains 14 residues. CDR3 amino acids: CSAPGQGPNTEAFF. CDR3 sequence (DNA): TGCAGTGCTCCGGGACAGGGACCGAACACTGAAGCTTTCTTT.

This clonotype has only a few counts. The chain uses TRBV7-2 and TRBJ2-7, with a possible D match to TRBD2 (5 bases). The V gene lost 1 base and the J gene lost 2 bases, with 12 bases spanning the gap. Germline CDR1 SGHTA, CDR2 FQGNSA. This CDR3 contains 15 residues. As DNA, the CDR3 is TGTGCCAGCAGCTTAGATTGGACTGACGCCTACGAGCAGTACTTC. Its protein product is CASSLDWTDAYEQYF. The entire variable domain, with the rest obtained from reference TRBV7-2 and TRBJ2-7, is as follows: GAGVSQSPSNKVTEKGKDVELRCDPISGHTALYWYRQSLGQGLEFLIYFQGNSAPDKSGLPSDRFSAERTGGSVSTLTIQRTQQEDSAVYLCASSLDWTDAYEQYFGPGTRLTVT.